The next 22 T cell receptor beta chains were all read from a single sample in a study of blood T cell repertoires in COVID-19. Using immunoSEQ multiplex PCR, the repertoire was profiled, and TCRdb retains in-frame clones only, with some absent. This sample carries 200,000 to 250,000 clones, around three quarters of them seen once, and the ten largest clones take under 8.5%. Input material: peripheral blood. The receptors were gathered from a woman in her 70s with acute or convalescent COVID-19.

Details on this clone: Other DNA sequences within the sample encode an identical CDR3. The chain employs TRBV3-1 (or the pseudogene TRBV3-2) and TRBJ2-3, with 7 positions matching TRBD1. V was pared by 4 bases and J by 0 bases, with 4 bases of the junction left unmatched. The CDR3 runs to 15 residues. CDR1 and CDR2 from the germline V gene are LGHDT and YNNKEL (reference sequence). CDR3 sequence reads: CASSPTGTSTDTQYF. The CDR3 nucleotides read TGTGCCAGCAGCCCGACAGGGACCAGCACAGATACGCAGTATTTT.

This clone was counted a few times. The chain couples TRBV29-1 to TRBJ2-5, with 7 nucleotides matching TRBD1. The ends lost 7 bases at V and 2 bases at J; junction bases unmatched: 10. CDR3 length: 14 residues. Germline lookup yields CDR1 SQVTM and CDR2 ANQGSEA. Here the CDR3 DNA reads TGCAGCGGTCTTCGGTGGGACAGACAAGAGACCCAGTACTTC. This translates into CSGLRWDRQETQYF.

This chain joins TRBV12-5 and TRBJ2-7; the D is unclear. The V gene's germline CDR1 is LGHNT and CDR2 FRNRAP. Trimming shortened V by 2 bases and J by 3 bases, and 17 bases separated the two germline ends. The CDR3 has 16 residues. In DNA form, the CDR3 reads TGTGCTAGTGGTTTGACCCCCCATGAAAGCTGCTACGAGCAGTACGTC. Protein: CASGLTPHESCYEQYV.

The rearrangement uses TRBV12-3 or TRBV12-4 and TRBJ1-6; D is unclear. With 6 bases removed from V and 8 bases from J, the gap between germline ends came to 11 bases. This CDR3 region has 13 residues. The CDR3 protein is CASRNNLDSPLHF. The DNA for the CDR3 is TGTGCCAGCAGAAACAATCTCGATTCACCCCTCCACTTT.

CDR3: CASSFGGAETEAFF. The CDR3 bases are TGCGCCAGCAGCTTCGGGGGGGCCGAGACTGAAGCTTTCTTT. This sequence joins TRBV5-1 and TRBJ1-1; a weak D match, TRBD1 (6 bases). The CDR3 sequence is 14 residues long. Germline CDR1 reads SGHRS; CDR2 reads YFSETQ. V lost 2 bases, J lost 5 bases, and 13 bases lay in between.

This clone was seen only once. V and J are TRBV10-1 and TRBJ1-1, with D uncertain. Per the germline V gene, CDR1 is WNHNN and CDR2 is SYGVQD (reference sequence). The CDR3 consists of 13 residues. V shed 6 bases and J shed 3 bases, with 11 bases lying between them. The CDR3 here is CASSYSGDTEAFF. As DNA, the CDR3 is TGCGCCAGCAGCTACTCCGGGGACACTGAAGCTTTCTTT.

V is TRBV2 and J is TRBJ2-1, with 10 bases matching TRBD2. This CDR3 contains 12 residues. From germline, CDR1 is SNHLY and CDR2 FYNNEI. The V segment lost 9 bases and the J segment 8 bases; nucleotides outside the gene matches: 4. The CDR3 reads CASQRGGDEQFF. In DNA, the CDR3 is TGTGCCAGTCAGCGGGGGGGCGATGAGCAGTTCTTC.

CDR3: CAWSASITYSYNSPLHF. DNA of the CDR3: TGTGCCTGGAGTGCGTCAATAACTTACTCCTATAATTCACCCCTCCACTTT. The rearrangement joins TRBV30 to TRBJ1-6, with unresolved D. Per the germline V gene, CDR1 is GTSNPN and CDR2 is SVGIG (reference sequence). The CDR3 covers 17 residues. V lost 1 base to trimming and J lost 0 bases, with 13 bases between them.

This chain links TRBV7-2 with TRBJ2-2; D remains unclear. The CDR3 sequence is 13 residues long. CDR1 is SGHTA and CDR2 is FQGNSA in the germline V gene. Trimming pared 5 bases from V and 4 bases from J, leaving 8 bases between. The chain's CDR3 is CASSPPFTGELFF. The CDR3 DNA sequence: TGTGCCAGCAGCCCTCCTTTCACCGGGGAGCTGTTTTTT.

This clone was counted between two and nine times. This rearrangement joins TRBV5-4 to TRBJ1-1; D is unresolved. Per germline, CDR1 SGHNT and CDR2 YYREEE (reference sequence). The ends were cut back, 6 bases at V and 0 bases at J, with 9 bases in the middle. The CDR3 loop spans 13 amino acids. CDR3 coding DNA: TGTGCCAGCAAAGAGGCCATGAACACTGAAGCTTTCTTT. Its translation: CASKEAMNTEAFF.

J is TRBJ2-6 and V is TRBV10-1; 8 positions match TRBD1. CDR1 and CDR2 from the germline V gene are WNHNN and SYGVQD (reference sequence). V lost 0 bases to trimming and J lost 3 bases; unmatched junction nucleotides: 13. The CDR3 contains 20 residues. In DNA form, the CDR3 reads TGCGCCAGCAGTGAGTCGGGTTTTCGATCAGGGGGCGATGGGGCCAACGTCCTGACTTTC. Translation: CASSESGFRSGGDGANVLTF.

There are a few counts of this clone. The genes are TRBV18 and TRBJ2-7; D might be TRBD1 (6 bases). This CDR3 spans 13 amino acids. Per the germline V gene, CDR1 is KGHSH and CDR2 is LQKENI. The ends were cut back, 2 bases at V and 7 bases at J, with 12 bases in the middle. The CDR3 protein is CASSPVKGTEQYF. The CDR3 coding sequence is TGTGCCAGCTCACCAGTTAAGGGGACAGAGCAGTACTTC.

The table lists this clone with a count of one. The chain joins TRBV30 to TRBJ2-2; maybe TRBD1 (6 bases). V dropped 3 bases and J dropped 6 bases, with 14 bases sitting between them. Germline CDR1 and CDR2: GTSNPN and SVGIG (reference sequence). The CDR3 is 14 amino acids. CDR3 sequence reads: CAWSLQGVPGELFF. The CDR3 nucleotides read TGTGCCTGGAGCCTACAGGGAGTCCCCGGGGAGCTGTTTTTT.

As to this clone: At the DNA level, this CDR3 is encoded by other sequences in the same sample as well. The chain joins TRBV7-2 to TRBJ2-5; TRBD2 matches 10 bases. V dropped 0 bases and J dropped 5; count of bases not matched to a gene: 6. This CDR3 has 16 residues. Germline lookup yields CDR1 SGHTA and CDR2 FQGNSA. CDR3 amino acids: CASSLAASGGQETQYF. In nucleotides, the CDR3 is TGTGCCAGCAGCTTAGCGGCTAGCGGGGGTCAGGAGACCCAGTACTTC. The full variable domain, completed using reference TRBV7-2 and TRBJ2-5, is GAGVSQSPSNKVTEKGKDVELRCDPISGHTALYWYRQSLGQGLEFLIYFQGNSAPDKSGLPSDRFSAERTGGSVSTLTIQRTQQEDSAVYLCASSLAASGGQETQYFGPGTRLLVL.

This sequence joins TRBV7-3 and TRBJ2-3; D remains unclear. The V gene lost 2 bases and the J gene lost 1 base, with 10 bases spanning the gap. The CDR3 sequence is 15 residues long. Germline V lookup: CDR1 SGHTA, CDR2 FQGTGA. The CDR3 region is CASSLGAIGTDTQYF. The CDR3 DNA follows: TGTGCCAGCAGCTTAGGAGCCATAGGCACAGATACGCAGTATTTT.

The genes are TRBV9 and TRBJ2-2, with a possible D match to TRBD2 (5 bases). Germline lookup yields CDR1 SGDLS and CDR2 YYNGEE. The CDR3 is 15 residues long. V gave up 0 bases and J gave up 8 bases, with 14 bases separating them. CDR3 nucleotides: TGTGCCAGCAGCGTAGCTCCTGAGGGCAGGGGGGAGCTGTTTTTT. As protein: CASSVAPEGRGELFF.

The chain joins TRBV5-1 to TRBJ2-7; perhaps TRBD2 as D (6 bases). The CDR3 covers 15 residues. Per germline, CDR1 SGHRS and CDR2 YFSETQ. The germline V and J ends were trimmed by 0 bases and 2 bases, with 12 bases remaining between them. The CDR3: CASSLDSEGPYEQYF. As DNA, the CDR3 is TGCGCCAGCAGCTTGGACTCGGAGGGGCCCTACGAGCAGTACTTC.

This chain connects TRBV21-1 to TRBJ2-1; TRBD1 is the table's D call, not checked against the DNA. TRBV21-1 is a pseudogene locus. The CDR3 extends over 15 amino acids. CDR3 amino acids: CASSNRRAPYNEQFF. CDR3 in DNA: TGTGCCAGCAGCAACCGCAGGGCGCCCTACAATGAGCAGTTCTTC.

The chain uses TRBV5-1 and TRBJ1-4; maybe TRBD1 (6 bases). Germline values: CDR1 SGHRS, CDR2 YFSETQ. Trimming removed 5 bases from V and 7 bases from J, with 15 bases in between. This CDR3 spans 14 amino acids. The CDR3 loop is CASRPSGVFEKLFF. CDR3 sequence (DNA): TGCGCCAGCAGGCCTTCAGGGGTCTTTGAAAAACTGTTTTTT.

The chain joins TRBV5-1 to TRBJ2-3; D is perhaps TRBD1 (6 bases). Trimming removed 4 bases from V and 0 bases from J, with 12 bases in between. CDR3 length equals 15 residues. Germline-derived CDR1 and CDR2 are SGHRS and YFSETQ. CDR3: CASSTGQSSTDTQYF. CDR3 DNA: TGCGCCAGCAGCACTGGACAGTCTAGCACAGATACGCAGTATTTT.

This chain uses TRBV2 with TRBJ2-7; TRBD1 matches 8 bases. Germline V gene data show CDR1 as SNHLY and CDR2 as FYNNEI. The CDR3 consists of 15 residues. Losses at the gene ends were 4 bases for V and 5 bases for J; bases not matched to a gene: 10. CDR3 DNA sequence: TGTGCCAGCAGTGCGTACGGGGCAGGGGGCCACGAGCAGTACTTC. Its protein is CASSAYGAGGHEQYF.

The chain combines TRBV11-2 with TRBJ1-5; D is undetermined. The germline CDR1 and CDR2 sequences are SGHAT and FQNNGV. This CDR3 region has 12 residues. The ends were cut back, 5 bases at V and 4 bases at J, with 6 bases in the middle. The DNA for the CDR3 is TGTGCCAGCAGCCGCGAGAATCAGCCCCAGCATTTT. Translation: CASSRENQPQHF.